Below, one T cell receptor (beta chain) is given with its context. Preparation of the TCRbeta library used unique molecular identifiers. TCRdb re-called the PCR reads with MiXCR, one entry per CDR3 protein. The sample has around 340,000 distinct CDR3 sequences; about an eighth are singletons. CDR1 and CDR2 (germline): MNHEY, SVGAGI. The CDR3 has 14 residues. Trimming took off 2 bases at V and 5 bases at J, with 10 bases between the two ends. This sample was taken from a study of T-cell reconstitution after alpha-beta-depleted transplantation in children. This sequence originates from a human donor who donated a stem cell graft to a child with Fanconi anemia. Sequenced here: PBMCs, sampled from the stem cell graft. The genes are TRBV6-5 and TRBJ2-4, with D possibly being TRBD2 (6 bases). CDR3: CASSYRGGQNIQYF. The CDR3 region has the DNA TGTGCCAGCAGTTACAGGGGAGGCCAAAACATTCAGTACTTC.